This T cell receptor (beta chain) was captured in a study of control samples from healthy donors and cancer patients. The table came from immunoSEQ multiplex PCR; TCRdb's copy has only in-frame clones and leaves some out. This table holds some 82,000 clones, approximately 89% found once. The ends lost 7 bases at V and 10 bases at J; junction bases unmatched: 14. The CDR3 is made up of 14 amino acids. Germline CDR1 reads SQVTM; CDR2 reads ANQGSEA. Material: blood. The chain employs TRBV29-1 and TRBJ2-3; the match to TRBD2 covers 10 bases. This TCR derives from a man aged 50 to 59 in good health. The CDR3: CSATVGPSGRAQYF. CDR3 DNA: TGCAGCGCTACCGTGGGCCCTAGCGGGAGAGCGCAGTATTTT.